This T cell receptor beta chain was identified in a study of CD8+ T cells in alopecia areata (dated by TCRdb to 2016 to 2018). Background for the entire study: The treated patients, all with moderate-to-severe alopecia areata, were enrolled in an open-label pilot trial of oral tofacitinib given at 5 to 10 mg twice daily. Tofacitinib was administered for 6 to 18 months, and 6 months of follow-up off drug were then conducted to assess delayed response and recurrence. Disease severity in treated patients was measured with the SALT score, which quantifies the percentage of affected scalp surface area. The study used high-throughput TCRbeta sequencing to examine T cell clonal expansion in alopecia areata, in both the C3H/HeJ mouse model and human patients. Scalp tissue and sorted CD4+ and CD8+ peripheral blood T cells from patchy and totalis/universalis alopecia areata patients and from healthy controls were covered by human TCRbeta sequencing. Biopsies were taken from tofacitinib-treated patients at baseline and at 4 and 24 weeks of treatment, and a later scalp biopsy was taken in several of the tofacitinib-treated patients. Scalp clonality was compared among normal scalp (n=4), patchy alopecia areata scalp (n=8), and alopecia totalis/universalis scalp (n=8). RNA was obtained with the PAXgene miRNA kit for fixed scalp, the miRNeasy kit for PBMCs, and the RNeasy kit for mouse skin. TCRbeta CDR3 regions were amplified by immunoSEQ multiplex PCR with 35 Vbeta forward and 13 Jbeta reverse primers.

Unmatched junction bases come to 15, with V trimmed by 6 bases and J by 8 bases. The CDR1 and CDR2 encoded by the germline V gene are MGHDK and SYGVNS. The CDR3 holds 15 amino acids from the cysteine to the phenylalanine. Only the CDR3 DNA stays, 45 bases, in frame from base 1. Overall results and qualifications from the work: The treated cohort was small, with a single nonresponder, so links between baseline CD8+ expansion and response need larger studies. Unlike mouse skin, which is dominated by gammadelta T cells, normal human skin has resident alphabeta T cells that are also sequenced, and this complicates analysis of the scalp TCR repertoire. TCR sequences shared between patients were less clear than in mice, possibly partly because of HLA diversity in the patient population. Compared with normal scalp, lesional scalp had higher clonality and more expanded CD8+ clones, particularly in alopecia totalis/universalis, a pattern that suggests antigenic drive. Many expanded lesional clones persisted in scalp and blood during tofacitinib treatment, which may partly explain relapse after stopping treatment. With tofacitinib, both scalp clonality and the number of expanded CD8+ clones among the top 100 scalp clones went down significantly.

To prepare the library, the immunoSEQ multiplex PCR assay was applied. For TCR sequencing, RNA was extracted from every sample and reverse transcribed into cDNA to serve as template. SuperScript III was used for first-strand cDNA synthesis, primed with a 2:1 mix of oligo-dT and random hexamers. A synthetic immune receptor repertoire was used to gauge amplification bias, and whatever bias remained was removed computationally. Processing in the source paper ran as follows. Raw reads were preprocessed to remove errors, and CDR3 was defined according to IMGT conventions as the region from the conserved cysteine to phenylalanine. Clonality was calculated as 1 minus Shannon entropy normalized by log2 of the number of productive unique TCRs. Whether each scalp clone was CD4 or CD8 was inferred by checking scalp TCRbeta sequences against the CD4 and CD8 repertoires from sorted blood. TCRdb holds this immuneACCESS table with in-frame rearrangements only. Some clones are missing; in checked studies, unresolved V genes explain under half, and the rest has no known cause. The V and J calls and clone size were taken over from that table, and D and trimming were inferred from the DNA. The sample records 95,000 to 100,000 clones, 60% of which are singletons. The ten top clones hold about a sixth of the sample.

Interpreted using the paper, the treatment or condition label stands for: oral pan-JAK inhibitor, 5-10 mg twice daily. From alopecia areata patients, peripheral blood was collected along with lesional scalp punch biopsies. PBMCs were isolated by density centrifugation and stained for CD3, CD4 and CD8, and CD4+ and CD8+ T cells were sorted on a FACSAria. As to this clone: What antigen it recognizes has not been identified. Base qualities are missing; no much larger clone stands one base away.

Sequenced here: CD8+ T cells sorted from blood, sampled at approximately week 60, from a patient treated with tofacitinib. This receptor was obtained from a human donor with alopecia areata. This sequence uses TRBV25-1 and TRBJ1-2, with 7 bases in between that match TRBD1. The CDR3 protein: CASRAGTAHSSGYTF. The DNA is as follows: TGTGCCAGCAGGGCCGGGACAGCCCATTCCTCAGGCTACACCTTC.